These 17 T cell receptor beta chains came from one sample sequenced in a study of breast tumors, draining lymph nodes, adjacent tissues. A single record per CDR3 protein comes from TCRdb applying MiXCR to the multiplex PCR reads. Of around 230,000 distinct CDR3 sequences in the sample, approximately 36% are singletons; the top ten hold about 3.9%. Axillary draining lymph nodes of breast cancer patients supplied the node samples. Sequenced input: axillary lymph node tissue. The receptor set was obtained from a female donor with breast cancer. Some clones in this sample may be carry-over from other donors' samples.

V is TRBV2 and J is TRBJ2-4; tentatively, D is TRBD2 (6 bases). TRBJ2-5 explains the end of the DNA better; the J call may be wrong. Germline V gene lookup returns CDR1 SNHLY and CDR2 FYNNEI. CDR3 length: 15 residues. The CDR3 loop reads CASSDVPTSIETQYF. The CDR3 DNA sequence: TGTGCCAGCAGTGATGTCCCCACTAGCATTGAGACCCAGTACTTC.

This clonotype was detected only a few times. V usage is TRBV6-5 and J usage is TRBJ1-3, with D hard to call. Germline CDR1 is MNHEY and CDR2 is SVGAGI. This CDR3 comprises 14 residues. V shed 5 bases and J shed 0 bases, with 8 bases lying between them. The CDR3 DNA sequence: TGTGCCAGCAGTCACCGGACCTCTGGAAACACCATATATTTT. Protein sequence: CASSHRTSGNTIYF.

This clonotype was found once. Being one base from a much bigger clone, this may be a read error. The CDR3 protein is CASSQSGVSSYNEQSF. The DNA for the CDR3 is TGCGCCAGCAGCCAGTCTGGTGTGAGCTCCTACAATGAGCAGTCCTTC. The chain combines TRBV4-3 with TRBJ2-1; D gene uncertain. This CDR3 spans 16 amino acids. The germline V gene encodes CDR1 LGHNA and CDR2 YSLEER.

This clonotype was counted at least ten times. The rearrangement uses TRBV19 and TRBJ1-2; D is possibly TRBD1 (5 bases). Per germline, CDR1 LNHDA and CDR2 SQIVND (reference sequence). V was trimmed by 3 bases and J by 6 bases, leaving 14 bases between them. The CDR3 covers 14 residues. The CDR3 protein is CASSIGKGDDGYTF. In nucleotides, the CDR3 is TGTGCCAGTAGTATCGGTAAAGGGGACGATGGCTACACCTTC.

This rearrangement joins TRBV6-5 to TRBJ1-5; 12 bases are a match to TRBD1. Germline V lookup: CDR1 MNHEY, CDR2 SVGAGI. The CDR3 runs to 17 residues. Trimming took 6 bases from V and 3 from J; bases not matched to a gene: 9. For the CDR3, the DNA is TGTGCCAGCAGCCCGGGACAGGGGGCTCCCTTCAATCAGCCCCAGCATTTT. This encodes CASSPGQGAPFNQPQHF.

Of note for this clonotype: This clone may be a read error of a much larger clone one base away. The genes are TRBV7-9 and TRBJ2-1; 16 bases are a match to TRBD2. CDR1 and CDR2 from the germline V gene are SEHNR and FQNEAQ (reference sequence). The CDR3 consists of 15 residues. CDR3: CASSSSGTSGGASLF. In DNA, the CDR3 is TGTGCCAGCAGCTCCTCCGGGACTAGCGGGGGGGCTTCGCTCTTC.

This clonotype was counted at least ten times. The chain employs TRBV20-1 and TRBJ2-7; D possibly corresponds to TRBD1 (6 bases). With 2 bases removed from V and 6 bases from J, the gap between germline ends came to 17 bases. CDR1 is DFQATT and CDR2 is SNEGSKA in the germline V gene (reference sequence). This CDR3 is 14 amino acids long. The CDR3 region is CSARRQVGSGEQYF. CDR3 nucleotide sequence: TGCAGTGCTAGACGACAGGTTGGAAGTGGCGAGCAGTACTTC.

This sequence joins TRBV5-4 and TRBJ2-4, with 7 bases lining up with TRBD1. The CDR3 sequence is 15 residues long. Germline V gene data show CDR1 as SGHNT and CDR2 as YYREEE (reference sequence). V shed 4 bases and J 2 bases; nucleotides not matched to a gene: 6. CDR3 bases: TGTGCCAGCAGCGCCCGACAGGGTACCAAAAACATTCAGTACTTC. It encodes CASSARQGTKNIQYF.

Many counts were recorded for this clonotype. The J gene is TRBJ1-2, the V gene TRBV5-6; D uncertain. This CDR3 spans 14 amino acids. The V gene's germline CDR1 is SGHDT and CDR2 YYEEEE. Trimming removed 4 bases at V and 2 bases at J, with 12 bases between. The CDR3 DNA sequence: TGTGCCAGCAGCCCCACTGATGAGAACTATGGCTACACCTTC. Its protein product is CASSPTDENYGYTF.

The V and J genes are TRBV6-5 and TRBJ1-2; D gene unclear. V lost 5 bases, J lost 2 bases, and 6 bases lay in between. Germline CDR1 reads MNHEY; CDR2 reads SVGAGI. The CDR3 has 12 amino acids. The CDR3 sequence is CASSIQNYGYTF. For the CDR3, the DNA is TGTGCCAGCAGTATACAGAACTATGGCTACACCTTC.

Details on this clonotype: The junction does not match germline at one end; this may be a read error. The rearrangement joins TRBV7-3 to TRBJ2-7, with D possibly matching TRBD2 (5 bases). Germline V gene sequence: CDR1 SGHTA, CDR2 FQGTGA. There are 14 residues in the CDR3. As DNA, the CDR3 is TGTGCCAGCAGCTTAGGGCAGGACTCCTGCGAGCAGTACTTC. Protein: CASSLGQDSCEQYF.

There are many counts of this clonotype. The chain links TRBV29-1 to TRBJ2-1; tentative D call: TRBD2 (7 bases). The CDR3 covers 16 residues. Germline V lookup: CDR1 SQVTM, CDR2 ANQGSEA. Trimming shortened V by 3 bases and J by 3 bases, and 18 bases separated the two germline ends. The DNA for the CDR3 is TGCAGCGTTGATAGCCCCGCGGGGGCCGACTACAATGAGCAGTTCTTC. As protein: CSVDSPAGADYNEQFF.

This clonotype was counted only a few times. V gene TRBV12-3 or TRBV12-4 combines with J gene TRBJ1-2, with D unclear. The V end lost 6 bases, the J end lost 12 bases, and 20 bases lay between the germline ends. The CDR3 has 13 residues. CDR3 protein: CASRHRRVSGNTF. The CDR3 nucleotides are TGTGCCAGCAGGCATCGACGGGTTTCTGGAAACACCTTC.

DNA of the CDR3: TGCGCCAGCAGCTCCACCGTTAGCGGGACAGGCAACTTGGGGCAGTACTTC. Encoded protein: CASSSTVSGTGNLGQYF. The rearrangement uses TRBV5-1 and TRBJ2-7; D may correspond to TRBD1 or TRBD2 (8 bases each). The CDR3 length is 17 residues. Germline CDR1 and CDR2: SGHRS and YFSETQ. V was shortened by 3 bases and J by 9 bases, with 28 bases between the two germline ends.

In the case of this clonotype: A read error may account for a junction end that differs from germline. The gene calls are TRBV7-2 and TRBJ2-1; no clear D gene. Germline assignment: CDR1 SGHTA and CDR2 FQGNSA. The CDR3 has 13 residues. For the CDR3, the DNA is TGTGCTAGCAGCTTAGCAGGCGGCTATGAGCAGTTCTTC. Residues: CASSLAGGYEQFF.

This clonotype came up many times. The chain couples TRBV15 to TRBJ1-6; D is undetermined. Germline V gives CDR1 LNHNV, CDR2 YYDKDF (reference sequence). This CDR3 comprises 15 residues. V was pared by 1 base and J by 0 bases, with 4 bases between. The CDR3 DNA follows: TGTGCCACCAGCAGAGTGGGCTCCTATAATTCACCCCTCCACTTT. It specifies CATSRVGSYNSPLHF.

The V call is TRBV29-1, the J call TRBJ2-7, with D perhaps matching TRBD1 (5 bases). Deletions cut 8 bases from V and 7 bases from J, with 15 bases between. Germline V lookup: CDR1 SQVTM, CDR2 ANQGSEA. The CDR3 consists of 11 residues. The CDR3 nucleotides are TGCAGCTTAGGAACCCCAGGGGAGCAGTACTTC. Amino acid sequence: CSLGTPGEQYF.